These T cell receptor beta chains were read from a single sample in a study of blood T cells in healthy people across ages. TCRdb re-analysed the 5' RACE reads in MiXCR, keeping a single row per CDR3 protein. Of around 800,000 distinct CDR3 sequences in the sample, roughly 44% were seen once. The sequencing input was blood. These receptors came from a man aged 55 to 70 in good health. CDR3s include the opening cysteine and the closing phenylalanine or tryptophan. The D gene is left open where the match is weak. Rows give clone size only sometimes, using once, few, many, or a class for an expanded clone.

j_gene: TRBJ2-7; v_gene: TRBV7-9; d_gene: TRBD1; abundance: -; CDR3nt: TGTGCCAGCAGCTTAAGCGTGGGACAGGGGGAATACGAGCAGTACTTC; CDR3aa: CASSLSVGQGEYEQYF
j_gene: TRBJ2-7; v_gene: TRBV27; d_gene: -; abundance: -; CDR3nt: TGTGCCAGCAGTTTTGCCGGCAGACGGGCACTATCCTACGAGCAGTACTTC; CDR3aa: CASSFAGRRALSYEQYF
j_gene: TRBJ1-2; v_gene: TRBV20-1; d_gene: TRBD1; abundance: -; CDR3nt: TGCAGTGCTGGAGGGACAGACTATGGCTACACCTTC; CDR3aa: CSAGGTDYGYTF
j_gene: TRBJ2-5; v_gene: TRBV6-5; d_gene: TRBD2; abundance: -; CDR3nt: TGTGCCAGCAACAGACTAGCGGGGGAGAAAGAGACCCAGTACTTC; CDR3aa: CASNRLAGEKETQYF
j_gene: TRBJ2-7; v_gene: TRBV12-3/TRBV12-4; d_gene: -; abundance: -; CDR3nt: TGTGCCAGCAGTGTATTCGGGAATGGGGACGAGCAGTACTTC; CDR3aa: CASSVFGNGDEQYF
j_gene: TRBJ2-5; v_gene: TRBV14; d_gene: -; abundance: -; CDR3nt: TGTGCCAGCAGGAAGGACAGATTGTACGGTGAGCAGTACTTC; CDR3aa: CASRKDRLYGEQYF
j_gene: TRBJ2-7; v_gene: TRBV4-1; d_gene: TRBD2; abundance: -; CDR3nt: TGCGCCAGCAGCCAAGAGGGAGTCGCGGGGGGTTTGTCCGAGCAGTACTTC; CDR3aa: CASSQEGVAGGLSEQYF
j_gene: TRBJ2-3; v_gene: TRBV7-8; d_gene: TRBD1; abundance: few; CDR3nt: TGTGCCAGCAGCATACGGGACAGGGTGGGAGATACGCAGTATTTT; CDR3aa: CASSIRDRVGDTQYF
j_gene: TRBJ2-7; v_gene: TRBV30; d_gene: TRBD1; abundance: -; CDR3nt: TGTGCCTGGAGCCGTCGAGGGGGCCGTTACGAGCAGTACTTC; CDR3aa: CAWSRRGGRYEQYF
j_gene: TRBJ2-4; v_gene: TRBV5-1; d_gene: TRBD2; abundance: -; CDR3nt: TGCGCCAGCAGCGCCGGGACTAGCGGGGGGGAGAATGAGCAGTACTTC; CDR3aa: CASSAGTSGGENEQYF
j_gene: TRBJ2-5; v_gene: TRBV12-3/TRBV12-4; d_gene: TRBD2; abundance: many; CDR3nt: TGTGCCAGCAGTTTCAGCGGGGGGGCGGAGACCCAGTACTTC; CDR3aa: CASSFSGGAETQYF
j_gene: TRBJ2-3; v_gene: TRBV9; d_gene: TRBD2; abundance: -; CDR3nt: TGTGCCAGCAGCTCCGGACTAGCGGGAGGATGGGCAGATACGCAGTATTTT; CDR3aa: CASSSGLAGGWADTQYF
j_gene: TRBJ2-5; v_gene: TRBV11-3; d_gene: -; abundance: -; CDR3nt: TGTGCCAGCAGCTTAGCCTCCACCGTCAGGGGCCAAGAGACCCAGTACTTC; CDR3aa: CASSLASTVRGQETQYF
j_gene: TRBJ1-2; v_gene: TRBV28; d_gene: -; abundance: -; CDR3nt: TGCGCCAGCAACAGGGCTAACTATGGCTACACCTTC; CDR3aa: CASNRANYGYTF
j_gene: TRBJ1-6; v_gene: TRBV14; d_gene: -; abundance: few; CDR3nt: TGTGCCAGCAGTCGAGGCGTCTCCTATAATTCACCCCTCCACTTT; CDR3aa: CASSRGVSYNSPLHF
j_gene: TRBJ2-5; v_gene: TRBV4-1; d_gene: TRBD2; abundance: -; CDR3nt: TGCGCCAGCAGCCAAGATAGCGGGGTAGAGACCCAGTACTTC; CDR3aa: CASSQDSGVETQYF